One sample yielded the 14 T cell receptor beta chains listed below, sequenced in a study of monozygotic twins with cystic fibrosis. The table came from immunoSEQ multiplex PCR; TCRdb's copy has only in-frame clones and leaves some out. The profile shows 30,000 to 35,000 clones, approximately 65% of them singletons. The specimen was blood. The receptors were gathered from a girl between 10 and 17 years old with cystic fibrosis.

This clone turned up a few times. This chain uses TRBV7-9 with TRBJ2-1; D possibly corresponds to TRBD1 (5 bases). Trimming removed 1 base from V and 3 bases from J, with 13 bases in between. CDR3 length: 16 amino acids. Germline V gene lookup returns CDR1 SEHNR and CDR2 FQNEAQ (reference sequence). CDR3: CASSLGVTRDYNEQFF. As DNA, the CDR3 is TGTGCCAGCAGCTTAGGAGTAACCAGGGACTACAATGAGCAGTTCTTC.

V and J are TRBV19 and TRBJ2-3; D is possibly TRBD1 (5 bases). Trimming removed 7 bases at V and 5 bases at J, with 16 bases between. Germline V gives CDR1 LNHDA, CDR2 SQIVND (reference sequence). The CDR3 totals 14 residues. This CDR3 is CASTDPPGLDTQYF. CDR3 nucleotide sequence: TGTGCCAGTACCGACCCACCAGGGTTAGATACGCAGTATTTT.

The table lists this clone with a few counts. The chain uses TRBV27 and TRBJ2-7; the match to TRBD1 covers 8 bases. Germline V lookup: CDR1 MNHEY, CDR2 SMNVEV (reference sequence). J gave up 2 bases and V 2 bases, and 2 bases lay outside the gene matches. The CDR3 length is 14 residues. CDR3 in amino acids: CASSLATGAYEQYF. For the CDR3, the DNA is TGTGCCAGCAGTTTAGCGACAGGGGCCTACGAGCAGTACTTC.

This chain connects TRBV5-6 to TRBJ2-3, with TRBD2 matching over 7 bases. The CDR3 length is 18 residues. The germline V gene encodes CDR1 SGHDT and CDR2 YYEEEE. J gave up 2 bases and V 0 bases, and 12 bases lay outside the gene matches. In DNA, the CDR3 is TGTGCCAGCAGCTTGGCCTTACGAGGGAGGGCCGCCACAGATACGCAGTATTTT. It is translated as CASSLALRGRAATDTQYF.

The chain recombines TRBV9 with TRBJ2-2; 7 bases fit TRBD2. Germline loops: CDR1 SGDLS, CDR2 YYNGEE. This CDR3 spans 18 amino acids. The junction had 12 bases not matched to a gene; V was cut back by 0 bases and J by 4 bases. The CDR3 reads CASSVDWRGGRFTGELFF. CDR3 nucleotides: TGTGCCAGCAGCGTAGATTGGAGGGGAGGGAGGTTCACCGGGGAGCTGTTTTTT.

The CDR3 region has the DNA TGTGCCAGCACCCTAGGACAGGGCAATCAGCCCCAGCATTTT. This translates into CASTLGQGNQPQHF. The rearrangement joins TRBV6-6 to TRBJ1-5, with 7 nucleotides matching TRBD1. This CDR3 is 14 amino acids long. V was clipped by 7 bases and J by 2 bases; unmatched bases: 5. The germline gives CDR1 MNHNY, CDR2 SVGAGI (reference sequence).

The rearrangement links TRBV6-5 to TRBJ1-3; D is unclear. The germline V gene has CDR1 MNHEY and CDR2 SVGAGI. The V gene lost 4 bases and the J gene lost 0 bases, with 4 bases spanning the gap. This CDR3 has 13 residues. DNA for the CDR3: TGTGCCAGCAGTTGGGACTCTGGAAACACCATATATTTT. This gives the protein CASSWDSGNTIYF.

This chain joins TRBV25-1 and TRBJ2-5; possibly TRBD1 for D (6 bases). V shed 6 bases and J shed 4 bases, with 18 bases lying between them. CDR3 size: 15 residues. Per germline, CDR1 MGHDK and CDR2 SYGVNS. The CDR3 coding sequence is TGTGCCAGCAGCCGGGACAACCGAAATGGAGAGACCCAGTACTTC. It encodes CASSRDNRNGETQYF.

V is TRBV9 and J is TRBJ2-1; D unresolved. CDR3 length equals 15 residues. The germline V gene has CDR1 SGDLS and CDR2 YYNGEE. The V and J ends lost 4 bases and 7 bases respectively, with 18 bases between them. The CDR3 here is CASSTRALKVNEQFF. In DNA, the CDR3 is TGTGCCAGCAGCACCCGGGCATTGAAGGTTAATGAGCAGTTCTTC.

The chain employs TRBV15 and TRBJ2-2, with D uncertain. Germline CDR1 LNHNV, CDR2 YYDKDF (reference sequence). V lost 0 bases and J lost 0, with 8 bases in between. This CDR3 is 16 amino acids long. CDR3 sequence (DNA): TGTGCCACCAGCAGAGAACAGTCCGCGAACACCGGGGAGCTGTTTTTT. As protein: CATSREQSANTGELFF.

As concerns this clone: A read error may produce the germline difference seen at one junction end. The chain couples TRBV30 to TRBJ1-4, with 9 positions matching TRBD1. CDR3 size: 13 residues. CDR1 and CDR2 (germline): GTSNPN, SVGIG (reference sequence). CDR3 amino acids: CARSSRGDRVLFF. The CDR3 region has the DNA TGTGCCCGGAGCTCCAGAGGGGACAGGGTACTGTTTTTT.

V gene TRBV4-3 combines with J gene TRBJ1-1; D gene ambiguous. V shed 0 bases and J shed 5 bases, with 10 bases lying between them. CDR1 and CDR2 from the germline V gene are LGHNA and YSLEER. The CDR3 spans 14 residues. The CDR3 coding sequence is TGCGCCAGCAGCCAAGATTGGGCAACAACTGAAGCTTTCTTT. This translates into CASSQDWATTEAFF.

The chain links TRBV2 to TRBJ2-3; 12 nucleotides line up with TRBD2. The V gene's germline CDR1 is SNHLY and CDR2 FYNNEI. The CDR3 sequence is 18 residues long. V shed 7 bases, J shed 5 bases, and the junction held 16 bases outside the gene matches. The DNA of the CDR3 is TGTGCCAGCAAGAGACGGACTAGCGGGGCTCGTCGGGTAGATACGCAGTATTTT. Its protein is CASKRRTSGARRVDTQYF.

This clone appeared a few times. The DNA of the CDR3 is TGTGCCAGCAGCCAAGGGGTAGCGGTTACCTACGAGCAGTACTTC. This codes for CASSQGVAVTYEQYF. The chain couples TRBV4-2 to TRBJ2-7; a weak D match, TRBD2 (6 bases). Germline values: CDR1 LGHNA, CDR2 YNFKEQ. The ends were cut back, 1 base at V and 2 bases at J, with 12 bases in the middle. The CDR3 covers 15 residues.